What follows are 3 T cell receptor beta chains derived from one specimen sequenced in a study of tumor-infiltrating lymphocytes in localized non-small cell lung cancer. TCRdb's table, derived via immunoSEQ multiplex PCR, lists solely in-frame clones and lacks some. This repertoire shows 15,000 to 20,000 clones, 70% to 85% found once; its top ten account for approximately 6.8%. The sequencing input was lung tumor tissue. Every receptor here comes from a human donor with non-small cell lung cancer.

The DNA for the CDR3 is TGTGCCAGCAGCTTAGGACCGAAGAACACTGAAGCTTTCTTT. It encodes CASSLGPKNTEAFF. The J gene is TRBJ1-1, the V gene TRBV9; D not certain. V was shortened by 4 bases and J by 1 base, with 11 bases between the two germline ends. The CDR3 contains 14 residues. The germline gives CDR1 SGDLS, CDR2 YYNGEE.

For the CDR3, the DNA is TGTGCCACCAGCAGAGGAGGGGGCATGGACTATGGCTACACCTTC. It is translated as CATSRGGGMDYGYTF. This chain joins TRBV15 and TRBJ1-2; 7 nucleotides align to TRBD1. CDR3 size: 15 residues. The V and J ends lost 1 base and 3 bases, in that order; junction bases with no gene match: 5. Per germline, CDR1 LNHNV and CDR2 YYDKDF (reference sequence).

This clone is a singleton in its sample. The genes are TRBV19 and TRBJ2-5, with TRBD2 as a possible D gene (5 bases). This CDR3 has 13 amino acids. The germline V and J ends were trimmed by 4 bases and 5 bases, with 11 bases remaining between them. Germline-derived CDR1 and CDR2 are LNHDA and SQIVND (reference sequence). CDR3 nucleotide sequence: TGTGCCAGTAGTACGGGAATGCGGGAGACCCAGTACTTC. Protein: CASSTGMRETQYF.